This T cell receptor beta chain was profiled in a study of cytomegalovirus exposure and HLA in healthy donors. On the study more broadly: Among the roughly 370 genotyped donors, 81% were placed in the Caucasian-associated ancestry cluster.

General study findings and limits: Within the data, a cluster of highly shared sequence variants was likely a sequencing artifact.

Notes on this clone: Its antigen is unknown.

PCR employed 60 Vbeta and 13 Jbeta primers. Produced via immunoSEQ multiplex PCR; TCRdb's table is partial and in-frame only. The sample has roughly 140,000 clones, more than 75% seen once. Germline trimming cut 5 bases from V and 7 bases from J; bases unmatched to any gene: 13. Per the germline V gene, CDR1 is MNHNY and CDR2 is SVGAGI (reference sequence). The CDR3 consists of 16 residues. This rearrangement joins TRBV6-6 to TRBJ1-2; 10 bases are a match to TRBD1. The receptor comes from a woman in her late teens or twenties in good health and CMV-seropositive. The sequencing sample was made of PBMCs. This CDR3 reads CASSTLRGQGKPGYTF. The DNA of the CDR3 is TGTGCCAGCAGTACTCTACGGGGACAGGGGAAGCCTGGCTACACCTTC.